The 25 T cell receptor beta chains presented below share a single source sample, sequenced in a study of T cell responses to AZD1222 COVID-19 vaccine. The data were produced by immunoSEQ multiplex PCR, yet TCRdb's version contains in-frame clones alone and is incomplete. The sample lists roughly 130,000 clones, roughly 92% occurring once. Sequenced material: peripheral blood, taken 28 days after the second AZD1222 dose. These receptors were obtained from an adult who received the AZD1222 COVID-19 vaccine.

This chain links TRBV19 with TRBJ2-1, with 8 bases that match TRBD2. V shed 7 bases and J 7 bases; nucleotides not matched to a gene: 21. The V gene's germline CDR1 is LNHDA and CDR2 SQIVND (reference sequence). This CDR3 region has 18 residues. The CDR3 DNA is TGTGCCAGTATAGACAGAGCCTTCGGGGGGGCCGGGGAGAATGAGCAGTTCTTC. It yields the protein CASIDRAFGGAGENEQFF.

The chain is built from TRBV30 and TRBJ2-3, with D unclear. The CDR3 extends over 15 amino acids. Per the germline V gene, CDR1 is GTSNPN and CDR2 is SVGIG (reference sequence). V was shortened by 2 bases and J by 4 bases, with 16 bases between the two germline ends. CDR3 loop: CAWSRTLAAADTQYF. DNA for the CDR3: TGTGCCTGGAGTCGGACGTTAGCTGCCGCAGATACGCAGTATTTT.

This clone was detected only once. This chain links TRBV27 with TRBJ1-1; TRBD1 agrees at 7 bases. V lost 8 bases, J lost 7 bases, and 19 bases stayed unmatched. This CDR3 is built from 16 residues. Germline V gene sequence: CDR1 MNHEY, CDR2 SMNVEV (reference sequence). Here the CDR3 reads CASRPTGIWAGIEAFF. The CDR3 DNA is TGTGCCAGCCGACCGACAGGGATCTGGGCCGGGATTGAAGCTTTCTTT.

This clone was counted a single time. V usage is TRBV6-2 or TRBV6-3 and J usage is TRBJ2-3; a weak D match, TRBD2 (5 bases). Germline V CDR1 and CDR2: MNHEY, SVGEGT. The CDR3 extends over 14 amino acids. The V gene lost 1 base and the J gene lost 5 bases, with 10 bases spanning the gap. The CDR3 DNA follows: TGTGCCAGCAGTTACTTGGGAGCCGGAGATACGCAGTATTTT. Translating it yields CASSYLGAGDTQYF.

This chain connects TRBV9 to TRBJ1-2, with 8 bases lining up with TRBD1. With V trimmed by 0 bases and J by 3 bases, 7 bases remained unmatched. The V gene's germline CDR1 is SGDLS and CDR2 YYNGEE. The CDR3 sequence is 16 residues long. The CDR3 DNA reads TGTGCCAGCAGCGTAGAGGGGTCAGGGGGCCACTATGGCTACACCTTC. It is translated as CASSVEGSGGHYGYTF. Together with reference TRBV9 and TRBJ1-2, the CDR3 gives the full variable domain: DSGVTQTPKHLITATGQRVTLRCSPRSGDLSVYWYQQSLDQGLQFLIQYYNGEERAKGNILERFSAQQFPDLHSELNLSSLELGDSALYFCASSVEGSGGHYGYTFGSGTRLTVV.

CDR3 nucleotide sequence: TGCGCCAGCAGCCAAGGGGATGGTAGCGGAGAGACCCAGTACTTC. This gives the protein CASSQGDGSGETQYF. The chain carries TRBV4-3 and TRBJ2-5; D possibly corresponds to TRBD2 (6 bases). Trimming took off 1 base at V and 4 bases at J, with 13 bases between the two ends. Germline V gene data show CDR1 as LGHNA and CDR2 as YSLEER. The length of the CDR3 is 15 residues.

This clone was recorded only once. The chain employs TRBV6-2 or TRBV6-3 and TRBJ2-2; D may be TRBD2 (6 bases). Trimming removed 0 bases from V and 4 bases from J, with 6 bases in between. From germline, CDR1 is MNHEY and CDR2 SVGEGT. The CDR3 is 14 residues long. The CDR3 nucleotides read TGTGCCAGCAGTTACTCGACTAGCACCGGGGAGCTGTTTTTT. Protein sequence: CASSYSTSTGELFF.

The chain combines TRBV4-3 with TRBJ1-4; D is undetermined. Germline loops: CDR1 LGHNA, CDR2 YSLEER. The CDR3 runs to 15 residues. The V end was cut by 1 base, the J end by 8 bases, with 14 bases between. The CDR3 loop reads CASSQGPGVGEKLFF. DNA of the CDR3: TGCGCCAGCAGCCAAGGTCCGGGTGTCGGCGAAAAACTGTTTTTT.

This sequence joins TRBV6-2 or TRBV6-3 and TRBJ2-5, with D possibly being TRBD1 (5 bases). Germline loops: CDR1 MNHEY, CDR2 SVGEGT. Trimming removed 1 base from V and 5 bases from J, with 17 bases in between. This CDR3 region has 16 residues. The CDR3: CASSYLGRGSPETQYF. For the CDR3, the DNA is TGTGCCAGCAGTTACTTGGGGCGTGGTAGCCCGGAGACCCAGTACTTC.

This chain uses TRBV3-1 (or the pseudogene TRBV3-2) with TRBJ2-3; D gene unclear. Trimming removed 4 bases at V and 1 base at J, with 6 bases between. Per the germline V gene, CDR1 is LGHDT and CDR2 is YNNKEL (reference sequence). The CDR3 extends over 13 amino acids. This chain's CDR3 is CASSRRGTDTQYF. DNA for the CDR3: TGTGCCAGCAGCCGGCGAGGCACAGATACGCAGTATTTT.

This chain links TRBV9 with TRBJ1-1, with D possibly being TRBD1 (6 bases). The germline gives CDR1 SGDLS, CDR2 YYNGEE. Trimming left V 0 bases short and J 0 bases short, with 15 bases between. The CDR3 length is 17 residues. CDR3 DNA: TGTGCCAGCAGCGTAGGCCAGGGGTTGAGTTTGAACACTGAAGCTTTCTTT. This sequence encodes CASSVGQGLSLNTEAFF.

V and J are TRBV19 and TRBJ2-3; TRBD1 matches 8 bases. CDR3 length: 14 amino acids. Germline values: CDR1 LNHDA, CDR2 SQIVND (reference sequence). Trimming took 7 bases from V and 2 from J; bases not matched to a gene: 5. The CDR3 reads CASTQGAFTDTQYF. The CDR3 bases are TGTGCCAGTACCCAGGGGGCCTTCACAGATACGCAGTATTTT.

V usage is TRBV7-8 and J usage is TRBJ1-2; 7 nucleotides match TRBD1. The V gene end was trimmed by 5 bases and the J gene end by 8 bases; junction bases not matched to a gene: 14. Germline CDR1 SGHVS, CDR2 FQNEAQ. The length of the CDR3 is 15 residues. Written as DNA, the CDR3 is TGTGCCAGCAGCCCCGGTGGGGGACAGTCAGTGGGCTACACCTTC. This sequence encodes CASSPGGGQSVGYTF.

The V call is TRBV29-1, the J call TRBJ2-1; 8 positions agree with TRBD1. V lost 6 bases to trimming and J lost 3 bases; unmatched junction nucleotides: 1. Germline CDR1 SQVTM, CDR2 ANQGSEA. CDR3 length: 12 residues. The CDR3 DNA reads TGCAGCGTAGGGACAGGCTACAATGAGCAGTTCTTC. Residues: CSVGTGYNEQFF.

The chain links TRBV4-3 to TRBJ2-3; D not resolved. V was trimmed by 0 bases and J by 0 bases, leaving 10 bases between them. The CDR3 is made up of 16 amino acids. The germline V gene has CDR1 LGHNA and CDR2 YSLEER. The CDR3 spells CASSQDFHSSTDTQYF. The CDR3 coding sequence is TGCGCCAGCAGCCAAGATTTCCACTCTAGCACAGATACGCAGTATTTT.

This clone has only one observation. CDR3 DNA: TGCACCAGCAGCCAGTCCCGGGGGACAGGGCAGAGCTCCTATAATTCACCCCTCCACTTT. Translating gives CTSSQSRGTGQSSYNSPLHF. V is TRBV1 and J is TRBJ1-6; TRBD1 is taken as the D call from the table, unchecked against the DNA. TRBV1 is a pseudogene. The CDR3 has 20 amino acids.

This clone came up once. The rearrangement links TRBV19 to TRBJ2-3, with 9 positions matching TRBD1. The CDR3 is made up of 15 amino acids. Germline CDR1 LNHDA, CDR2 SQIVND (reference sequence). V dropped 7 bases and J dropped 2; count of bases not matched to a gene: 7. CDR3 amino acids: CASTEDRGLTDTQYF. In DNA form, the CDR3 reads TGTGCCAGTACCGAGGACAGGGGCCTCACAGATACGCAGTATTTT.

J is TRBJ1-6 and V is TRBV9, with unresolved D. Per germline, CDR1 SGDLS and CDR2 YYNGEE. There are 13 residues in the CDR3. Trimming left V 3 bases short and J 6 bases short, with 7 bases between. CDR3 amino acids: CASSEEGNSPLHF. In DNA, the CDR3 is TGTGCCAGCAGCGAAGAGGGTAATTCACCCCTCCACTTT.

V is TRBV7-2 and J is TRBJ2-7; 11 nucleotides agree with TRBD2. The CDR3 has 14 amino acids. V shed 1 base, J shed 9 bases, and the junction held 5 bases outside the gene matches. Germline V gene lookup returns CDR1 SGHTA and CDR2 FQGNSA. CDR3 region: CASSLGLAGGGQYF. The CDR3 DNA reads TGTGCCAGCAGCTTAGGGCTAGCGGGGGGTGGGCAGTACTTC. The full variable domain, with the rest looked up from reference TRBV7-2 and TRBJ2-7, is GAGVSQSPSNKVTEKGKDVELRCDPISGHTALYWYRQSLGQGLEFLIYFQGNSAPDKSGLPSDRFSAERTGGSVSTLTIQRTQQEDSAVYLCASSLGLAGGGQYFGPGTRLTVT.

V is TRBV29-1 and J is TRBJ2-1; 10 bases agree with TRBD1. This CDR3 is 14 amino acids long. From germline, CDR1 is SQVTM and CDR2 ANQGSEA. The V and J ends lost 7 bases and 4 bases, in that order; junction bases with no gene match: 7. In nucleotides, the CDR3 is TGCAGCGGGGACAGGGGCGCGGTTTACAATGAGCAGTTCTTC. Residues: CSGDRGAVYNEQFF.

This chain joins TRBV11-3 and TRBJ2-3; the match to TRBD2 covers 16 bases. V lost 5 bases and J lost 4; bases outside the gene matches: 12. The CDR3 is 19 residues long. Germline loops: CDR1 SGHNT, CDR2 YENEEA. This chain's CDR3 is CASSPGPGLAGGRADTQYF. The CDR3 DNA reads TGTGCCAGCAGCCCCGGACCGGGACTAGCGGGGGGGCGGGCAGATACGCAGTATTTT.

J is TRBJ1-5 and V is TRBV19; no firm D call. The CDR3 is 14 residues long. Deletions cut 2 bases from V and 2 bases from J, with 7 bases between. Germline CDR1 is LNHDA and CDR2 is SQIVND (reference sequence). The CDR3 region has the DNA TGTGCCAGTAGTATAATGCAGGGCAATCAGCCCCAGCATTTT. Encoded protein: CASSIMQGNQPQHF.

This chain uses TRBV6-5 with TRBJ2-2; 11 nucleotides align to TRBD1. The CDR3 is made up of 14 amino acids. Unmatched junction bases numbered 4, after V lost 6 bases and J lost 7 bases. The germline gives CDR1 MNHEY, CDR2 SVGAGI. The CDR3 is CASSGQGAGGELFF. CDR3 nucleotides: TGTGCCAGCAGCGGACAGGGGGCAGGCGGGGAGCTGTTTTTT.

The chain combines TRBV29-1 with TRBJ2-1; no clear D. The germline V and J ends were trimmed by 3 bases and 7 bases, with 1 base remaining between them. In germline, CDR1 is SQVTM, CDR2 ANQGSEA. This CDR3 has 9 amino acids. The CDR3 loop reads CSVENEQFF. CDR3 DNA: TGCAGCGTTGAGAATGAGCAGTTCTTC.

The chain carries TRBV11-3 and TRBJ1-1; a possible D gene is TRBD1 (6 bases). Germline V CDR1 and CDR2: SGHNT, YENEEA. Trimming left V 4 bases short and J 0 bases short, with 9 bases between. The CDR3 consists of 14 residues. Here the CDR3 DNA reads TGTGCCAGCAGCTCCGGACAGTTGAACACTGAAGCTTTCTTT. This codes for CASSSGQLNTEAFF.